This T cell receptor beta chain was identified during a study of OX40 agonist ivuxolimab in advanced cancers. Comments on this clone: Antigen: not known.

This CDR3 spans 18 amino acids. CDR1 and CDR2 (germline): SGHTA, FQGNSA. V dropped 3 bases and J dropped 0; count of bases not matched to a gene: 13. Baseline was the first blood sampling point, followed by cycle 4 day 1 and cycle 7 day 1. Whole-study results and caveats: Relative to CD4+, CD8+ T cells held more expanded clones on average.

Assay used: immunoSEQ multiplex PCR; TCRdb lists only in-frame clones, some missing. The repertoire includes about 84,000 clones, about 88% of them detected once, and less than 0.2% sits in the top ten. The sample was CD4+ or CD8+ T cells sorted from blood, taken in a trial of the OX40 agonist ivuxolimab. The receptor was isolated from an adult with an advanced solid tumor such as melanoma, head and neck, liver or kidney cancer. The genes are TRBV7-2 and TRBJ2-5, with 7 bases matching TRBD2. This chain's CDR3 is CASSFGLRGRRDQETQYF. CDR3 coding DNA: TGTGCCAGCAGCTTCGGACTTCGCGGGAGAAGAGACCAAGAGACCCAGTACTTC.